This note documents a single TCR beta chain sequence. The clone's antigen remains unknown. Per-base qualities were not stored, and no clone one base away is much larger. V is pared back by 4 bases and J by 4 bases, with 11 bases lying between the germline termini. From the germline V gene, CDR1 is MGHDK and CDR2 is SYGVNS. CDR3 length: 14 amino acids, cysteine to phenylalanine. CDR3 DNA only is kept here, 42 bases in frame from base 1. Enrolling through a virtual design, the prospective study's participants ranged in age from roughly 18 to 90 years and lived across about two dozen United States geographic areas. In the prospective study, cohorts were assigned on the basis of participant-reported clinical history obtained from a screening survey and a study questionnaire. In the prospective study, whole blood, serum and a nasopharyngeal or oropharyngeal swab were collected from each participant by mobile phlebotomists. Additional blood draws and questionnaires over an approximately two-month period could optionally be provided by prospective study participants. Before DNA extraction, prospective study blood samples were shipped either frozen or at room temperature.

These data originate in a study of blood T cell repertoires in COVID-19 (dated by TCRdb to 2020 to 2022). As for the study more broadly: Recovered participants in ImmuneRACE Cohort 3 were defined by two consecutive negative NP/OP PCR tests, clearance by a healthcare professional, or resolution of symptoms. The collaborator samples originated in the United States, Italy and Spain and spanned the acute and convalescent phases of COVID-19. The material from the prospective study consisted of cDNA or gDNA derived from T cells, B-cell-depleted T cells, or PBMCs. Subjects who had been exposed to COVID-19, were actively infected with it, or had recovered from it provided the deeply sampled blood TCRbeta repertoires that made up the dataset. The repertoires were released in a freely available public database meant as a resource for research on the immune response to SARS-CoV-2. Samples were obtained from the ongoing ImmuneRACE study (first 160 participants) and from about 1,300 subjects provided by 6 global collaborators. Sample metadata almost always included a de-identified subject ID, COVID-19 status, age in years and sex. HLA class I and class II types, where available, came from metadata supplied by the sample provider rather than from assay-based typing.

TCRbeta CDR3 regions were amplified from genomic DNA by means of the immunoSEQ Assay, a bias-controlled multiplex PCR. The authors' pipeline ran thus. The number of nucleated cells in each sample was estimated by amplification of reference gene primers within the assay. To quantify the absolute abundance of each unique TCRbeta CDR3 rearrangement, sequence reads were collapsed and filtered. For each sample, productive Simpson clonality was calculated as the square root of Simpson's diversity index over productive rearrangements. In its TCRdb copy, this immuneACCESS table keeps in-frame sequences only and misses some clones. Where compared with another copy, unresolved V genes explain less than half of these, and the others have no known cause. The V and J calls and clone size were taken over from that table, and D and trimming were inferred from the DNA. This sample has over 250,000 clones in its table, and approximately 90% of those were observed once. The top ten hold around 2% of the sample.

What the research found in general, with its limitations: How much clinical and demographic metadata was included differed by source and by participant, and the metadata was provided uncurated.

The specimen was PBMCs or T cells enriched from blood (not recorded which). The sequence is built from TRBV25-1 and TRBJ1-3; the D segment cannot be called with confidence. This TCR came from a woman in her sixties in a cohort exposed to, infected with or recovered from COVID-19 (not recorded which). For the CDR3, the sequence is CASSVAGGGNTIYF. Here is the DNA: TGTGCCAGCAGTGTGGCAGGCGGGGGAAACACCATATATTTT.